A selection of T cell receptor beta chains follows, all from one sample in a study of CD8 T cells in Susac syndrome. TCRdb itself ran the immunoSEQ multiplex PCR reads through MiXCR, one entry per CDR3 protein. The sample has 120,000 or so distinct CDR3 sequences; about 95% are singletons. The sequenced sample was CD4+ T cells from PBMCs. Receptors were obtained from a human donor in good health. Each CDR3 is given with its conserved first and last residue. A D gene is named only where the DNA matches it firmly.

v_call: TRBV30
cdr3_length: 12
d_call: -
j_call: TRBJ2-7
cdr3_aa: CARRAISYEQYF
cdr3_nt: TGTGCCCGGAGAGCTATCTCCTACGAGCAGTACTTC

v_call: TRBV3-1
cdr3_length: 12
d_call: -
j_call: TRBJ1-1
cdr3_aa: CASSQGSTEAFF
cdr3_nt: TGTGCCAGCAGCCAAGGTTCCACTGAAGCTTTCTTT

v_call: TRBV20-1
cdr3_length: 13
d_call: -
j_call: TRBJ2-5
cdr3_aa: CSANERPQETQYF
cdr3_nt: TGCAGTGCTAACGAGCGGCCTCAAGAGACCCAGTACTTC

v_call: TRBV6-2/TRBV6-3
cdr3_length: 14
d_call: -
j_call: TRBJ2-7
cdr3_aa: CASRIRVASYEQYF
cdr3_nt: TGTGCCAGCAGGATCCGGGTCGCCTCCTACGAGCAGTACTTC

v_call: TRBV27
cdr3_length: 15
d_call: -
j_call: TRBJ2-3
cdr3_aa: CASSRRFTSTDTQYF
cdr3_nt: TGTGCCAGCAGCCGCAGGTTTACCTCCACAGATACGCAGTATTTT

v_call: TRBV6-5
cdr3_length: 16
d_call: TRBD2
j_call: TRBJ2-1
cdr3_aa: CASSFQTSGSYNEQFF
cdr3_nt: TGTGCCAGCAGTTTCCAGACTAGCGGTTCCTACAATGAGCAGTTCTTC

v_call: TRBV4-2
cdr3_length: 21
d_call: TRBD2
j_call: TRBJ2-6
cdr3_aa: CASSHPPRGTSGSYGANVLTF
cdr3_nt: TGTGCCAGCAGCCACCCCCCAAGGGGGACTAGCGGGAGTTATGGGGCCAACGTCCTGACTTTC

v_call: TRBV2
cdr3_length: 16
d_call: -
j_call: TRBJ2-1
cdr3_aa: CASSEWTGRSYNEQFF
cdr3_nt: TGTGCCAGCAGTGAGTGGACCGGACGTTCCTACAATGAGCAGTTCTTC

v_call: TRBV12-3/TRBV12-4
cdr3_length: 13
d_call: TRBD2
j_call: TRBJ2-5
cdr3_aa: CASSRGLAQTQYF
cdr3_nt: TGTGCCAGCAGTCGGGGACTAGCGCAGACCCAGTACTTC

v_call: TRBV30
cdr3_length: 16
d_call: -
j_call: TRBJ2-6
cdr3_aa: CAWSGVTPSGANVLTF
cdr3_nt: TGTGCCTGGTCAGGGGTAACTCCCTCTGGGGCCAACGTCCTGACTTTC

v_call: TRBV20-1
cdr3_length: 11
d_call: -
j_call: TRBJ2-7
cdr3_aa: CSASRTYEQYF
cdr3_nt: TGCAGTGCTAGCCGAACTTACGAGCAGTACTTC

v_call: TRBV12-3/TRBV12-4
cdr3_length: 14
d_call: -
j_call: TRBJ2-2
cdr3_aa: CASSDRTLTGELFF
cdr3_nt: TGTGCCAGCAGTGATAGGACCCTCACCGGGGAGCTGTTTTTT

v_call: TRBV30
cdr3_length: 13
d_call: TRBD1
j_call: TRBJ1-4
cdr3_aa: CASRTGESEKLFF
cdr3_nt: TGTGCCTCCCGGACAGGGGAGAGTGAAAAACTGTTTTTT

v_call: TRBV7-9
cdr3_length: 19
d_call: -
j_call: TRBJ2-1
cdr3_aa: CASSKEDLTPRIIYNEQFF
cdr3_nt: TGTGCCAGCAGCAAAGAAGACTTGACACCCAGGATTATTTACAATGAGCAGTTCTTC

v_call: TRBV9
cdr3_length: 15
d_call: TRBD2
j_call: TRBJ2-3
cdr3_aa: CASSSLAGETDTQYF
cdr3_nt: TGTGCCAGCAGCTCCTTAGCGGGAGAGACAGATACGCAGTATTTT

v_call: TRBV7-9
cdr3_length: 18
d_call: TRBD2
j_call: TRBJ2-1
cdr3_aa: CASSPPWRGRGMNNEQFF
cdr3_nt: TGTGCCAGCAGCCCCCCGTGGCGCGGGAGGGGCATGAACAATGAGCAGTTCTTC